Below, 30 T cell receptor beta chains from the same sample are listed, as sequenced in a study of blood T cells in healthy people across ages. For the second PCR, which ran for roughly 6 to 11 cycles, a sample-barcoded 5' primer and a J-beta primer mix were used. TCRdb used MiXCR to reprocess the 5' RACE reads, holding one entry per CDR3 protein. Among around 800,000 distinct CDR3 sequences listed, roughly 50% were seen once. The specimen sequenced was blood. These receptors were taken from a man aged 80 or over in good health.

The rearrangement links TRBV2 to TRBJ1-6; no definite D call. Germline values: CDR1 SNHLY, CDR2 FYNNEI. The CDR3 covers 16 residues. With 0 bases removed from V and 7 bases from J, the gap between germline ends came to 13 bases. The CDR3 region has the DNA TGTGCCAGCAGTGAAGCCAGCCCGAGGATCAATTCACCCCTCCACTTT. Its protein product is CASSEASPRINSPLHF.

The CDR3 sequence: CASSFGDDSYEQYF. In nucleotides, the CDR3 is TGCGCCAGCAGCTTTGGGGACGACTCCTACGAGCAGTACTTC. The chain couples TRBV5-1 to TRBJ2-7; the D gene could be TRBD1 or TRBD2 (5 bases each). The V and J ends lost 2 bases and 0 bases respectively, with 9 bases between them. This CDR3 comprises 14 residues. The germline V gene has CDR1 SGHRS and CDR2 YFSETQ. The whole variable domain, filled in from reference TRBV5-1 and TRBJ2-7, reads KAGVTQTPRYLIKTRGQQVTLSCSPISGHRSVSWYQQTPGQGLQFLFEYFSETQRNKGNFPGRFSGRQFSNSRSEMNVSTLELGDSALYLCASSFGDDSYEQYFGPGTRLTVT.

This clonotype was counted only a few times. The genes are TRBV7-2 and TRBJ2-7; no clear D. The CDR3 totals 16 residues. V was shortened by 2 bases and J by 7 bases, with 21 bases between the two germline ends. CDR1 and CDR2 from the germline V gene are SGHTA and FQGNSA. The CDR3 nucleotides are TGTGCCAGCAGCTTAAACGTCGTCAAGCGTGTGGGGGAGCAGTACTTC. Its translation is CASSLNVVKRVGEQYF.

The rearrangement links TRBV6-5 to TRBJ2-3; 7 nucleotides line up with TRBD1. Trimming took 1 base from V and 14 from J; bases not matched to a gene: 15. The CDR3 loop spans 15 amino acids. Germline V gene sequence: CDR1 MNHEY, CDR2 SVGAGI. The DNA of the CDR3 is TGTGCCAGCAGTTACTTACCGGGACAGACGGGATACGCGTATTTT. Encoded protein: CASSYLPGQTGYAYF.

The chain carries TRBV3-1 and TRBJ2-1; D might be TRBD2 (6 bases). Germline V gene data show CDR1 as LGHDT and CDR2 as YNNKEL (reference sequence). V was shortened by 4 bases and J by 3 bases, with 19 bases between the two germline ends. The CDR3 contains 17 residues. CDR3 nucleotide sequence: TGTGCCAGCAGCCCAATTAGGACGGGAGCAATCTACAATGAGCAGTTCTTC. The encoded protein is CASSPIRTGAIYNEQFF.

This clonotype was seen only a few times. This chain uses TRBV2 with TRBJ2-3; 9 bases fit TRBD2. V lost 2 bases and J lost 4; bases outside the gene matches: 7. The CDR3 has 16 amino acids. Per germline, CDR1 SNHLY and CDR2 FYNNEI. Here the CDR3 reads CASSETRGRVSDTQYF. The DNA for the CDR3 is TGTGCCAGCAGTGAAACTCGCGGGAGGGTGTCAGATACGCAGTATTTT.

The DNA of the CDR3 is TGCGCCAGCAGCCTCGGGCGCACGGGACTGACCTACAATGAGCAGTTCTTC. Its protein product is CASSLGRTGLTYNEQFF. The chain uses TRBV5-1 and TRBJ2-1, with D perhaps TRBD2 (6 bases). The length of the CDR3 is 17 residues. Per the germline V gene, CDR1 is SGHRS and CDR2 is YFSETQ. Trimming stripped 4 bases from V and 2 bases from J, with 19 bases between. The full variable domain, its missing parts supplied by reference TRBV5-1 and TRBJ2-1, is KAGVTQTPRYLIKTRGQQVTLSCSPISGHRSVSWYQQTPGQGLQFLFEYFSETQRNKGNFPGRFSGRQFSNSRSEMNVSTLELGDSALYLCASSLGRTGLTYNEQFFGPGTRLTVL.

The chain couples TRBV20-1 to TRBJ2-1, with 10 bases matching TRBD2. The junction had 3 bases not matched to a gene; V was cut back by 0 bases and J by 4 bases. The CDR3 is 15 amino acids. CDR1 and CDR2 from the germline V gene are DFQATT and SNEGSKA (reference sequence). The CDR3 reads CSARETSGFYNEQFF. CDR3 coding DNA: TGCAGTGCTAGAGAGACTAGCGGGTTTTACAATGAGCAGTTCTTC.

For this clonotype: A much bigger clone sits one base away, suggesting this may be a read error. The chain has TRBV20-1 and TRBJ2-7, with unresolved D. Trimming took 3 bases from V and 9 from J, leaving 12 bases between them. Germline V gene lookup returns CDR1 DFQATT and CDR2 SNEGSKA (reference sequence). The CDR3 has 11 residues. CDR3 nucleotide sequence: TGCAGTGCTAGTACTCCTATCGGGCAGTACTTC. This gives the protein CSASTPIGQYF.

This clonotype occurred a few times. In DNA form, the CDR3 reads TGTGCCAGCAGTTTACCAGGGTTAGGTGAAAAACTGTTTTTT. Translated, it gives CASSLPGLGEKLFF. The chain combines TRBV12-3 or TRBV12-4 with TRBJ1-4, with a weak D call TRBD1 (5 bases). The ends were cut back, 2 bases at V and 7 bases at J, with 11 bases in the middle. CDR3 size: 14 residues.

This chain links TRBV28 with TRBJ2-7; 10 nucleotides line up with TRBD2. V was pared by 2 bases and J by 3 bases, with 4 bases of the junction left unmatched. Germline V gives CDR1 MDHEN, CDR2 SYDVKM. CDR3 size: 15 residues. CDR3 nucleotide sequence: TGTGCCAGCAGTTTACCTAGCGGGAGATTCTACGAGCAGTACTTC. This codes for CASSLPSGRFYEQYF.

The chain links TRBV9 to TRBJ1-1, with D possibly being TRBD1 (6 bases). Trimming removed 5 bases from V and 0 bases from J, with 11 bases in between. Germline CDR1 reads SGDLS; CDR2 reads YYNGEE. This CDR3 region has 14 residues. In DNA form, the CDR3 reads TGTGCCAGCAGGGCCGGGGGCGTGAACACTGAAGCTTTCTTT. Its protein is CASRAGGVNTEAFF.

This chain joins TRBV29-1 and TRBJ2-1, with D maybe TRBD1 (6 bases). Matching the DNA end better, TRBJ2-7 makes the J call doubtful. The germline CDR1 and CDR2 sequences are SQVTM and ANQGSEA. The CDR3 runs to 18 residues. This CDR3 is CSVALFLRQESRDNEQYF. The DNA of the CDR3 is TGCAGCGTTGCATTGTTTCTCCGGCAGGAGAGTAGGGACAATGAGCAGTACTTC.

The chain links TRBV4-2 to TRBJ2-5; 11 bases agree with TRBD2. The CDR3 contains 18 residues. Germline CDR1 reads LGHNA; CDR2 reads YNFKEQ. The V segment lost 3 bases and the J segment 1 base; nucleotides outside the gene matches: 10. CDR3 loop: CASSQQALAGDLQETQYF. The CDR3 DNA reads TGTGCCAGCAGCCAGCAAGCACTAGCGGGAGACCTCCAAGAGACCCAGTACTTC.

The chain recombines TRBV5-1 with TRBJ2-1; 10 bases match TRBD2. The germline V gene has CDR1 SGHRS and CDR2 YFSETQ. V was clipped by 4 bases and J by 4 bases; unmatched bases: 8. The CDR3 totals 16 residues. The DNA for the CDR3 is TGCGCCAGCAGCGTTTGGGGGACTAGCGCTTACAATGAGCAGTTCTTC. Translating gives CASSVWGTSAYNEQFF.

This clonotype was seen once. The chain employs TRBV29-1 and TRBJ2-1, with TRBD2 as a possible D gene (5 bases). V lost 2 bases to trimming and J lost 7 bases, with 12 bases between them. The length of the CDR3 is 13 residues. Germline CDR1 reads SQVTM; CDR2 reads ANQGSEA. The CDR3 region has the DNA TGCAGCGTTGAATTTGTGGGAGCTAATGAGCAGTTCTTC. Translation: CSVEFVGANEQFF.

The chain combines TRBV6-1 with TRBJ2-1, with TRBD2 as a possible D gene (6 bases). The germline V and J ends were trimmed by 5 bases and 6 bases, with 14 bases remaining between them. The CDR3 covers 14 residues. Per germline, CDR1 MNHNS and CDR2 SASEGT. CDR3: CASSTSSATNEQFF. The CDR3 DNA reads as TGTGCCAGCAGTACTAGCTCCGCTACCAATGAGCAGTTCTTC.

The rearrangement uses TRBV7-2 and TRBJ2-3; D remains ambiguous. V dropped 1 base and J dropped 8 bases, with 13 bases sitting between them. The CDR3 has 14 residues. Germline CDR1 and CDR2: SGHTA and FQGNSA. For the CDR3, the DNA is TGTGCCAGCAGCTTAGTGGACCCTCAGAGTACGCAGTATTTT. Its translation is CASSLVDPQSTQYF.

This clonotype has a count of ten or more. This chain connects TRBV29-1 to TRBJ2-3; 8 nucleotides line up with TRBD2. The junction had 1 base not matched to a gene; V was cut back by 5 bases and J by 6 bases. Per germline, CDR1 SQVTM and CDR2 ANQGSEA. The CDR3 covers 11 residues. Here the CDR3 DNA reads TGCAGCGTTTCTAGCGGGGATACGCAGTATTTT. As protein: CSVSSGDTQYF.

Only a few counts were recorded for this clonotype. The chain has TRBV5-1 and TRBJ2-3; TRBD1 matches at 8 bases. From germline, CDR1 is SGHRS and CDR2 YFSETQ. The CDR3 is 15 residues long. V was pared by 3 bases and J by 14 bases, with 17 bases of the junction left unmatched. CDR3 amino acids: CASSSDRGASRYAYF. Written as DNA, the CDR3 is TGCGCCAGCAGCTCTGACAGGGGTGCGAGCAGATACGCGTATTTT.

The chain couples TRBV6-5 to TRBJ1-1; D is unresolved. The V end lost 0 bases, the J end lost 6 bases, and 17 bases lay between the germline ends. The V gene's germline CDR1 is MNHEY and CDR2 SVGAGI. This CDR3 has 16 amino acids. The CDR3 DNA sequence: TGTGCCAGCAGTTACTCTGGTGGCCCAATTGGCGCTGAAGCTTTCTTT. Its protein is CASSYSGGPIGAEAFF.

This clonotype was found once. The rearrangement joins TRBV12-3 or TRBV12-4 to TRBJ2-2; 7 bases are a match to TRBD1. Unmatched junction bases numbered 10, after V lost 5 bases and J lost 4 bases. CDR3 length equals 16 residues. In DNA form, the CDR3 reads TGTGCCAGCAGTCCATTGACAGGGATGGGCACCGGGGAGCTGTTTTTT. Its translation: CASSPLTGMGTGELFF.

This sequence joins TRBV12-3 or TRBV12-4 and TRBJ2-3; TRBD1 agrees at 10 bases. This CDR3 is built from 15 residues. After removal of 8 bases from V and 2 bases from J, the junction contained 7 bases not matched to a gene. The CDR3, as DNA: TGTGCCAGCGGAGGGACAGGGGATATCACAGATACGCAGTATTTT. Amino acids: CASGGTGDITDTQYF.

V usage is TRBV27 and J usage is TRBJ2-4; TRBD1 matches 11 bases. This CDR3 spans 17 amino acids. After removal of 5 bases from V and 8 bases from J, the junction contained 14 bases not matched to a gene. From germline, CDR1 is MNHEY and CDR2 SMNVEV (reference sequence). The CDR3 DNA is TGTGCCAGCAGTGACCAGGGGACAGGGGGGCGCTGGCACATTCAGTACTTC. Translation: CASSDQGTGGRWHIQYF.

This clonotype was seen only a few times. The chain employs TRBV12-3 or TRBV12-4 and TRBJ2-5; D unclear. The CDR3 sequence is 13 residues long. The V and J ends lost 4 bases and 5 bases respectively, with 11 bases between them. As DNA, the CDR3 is TGTGCCAGCAGTTCCTTAAGGCGGGAGACCCAGTACTTC. Its translation: CASSSLRRETQYF.

In DNA, the CDR3 is TGCAGTGGCGACGGTCCGGGGGGCAATGAGCAGTTCTTC. It codes for CSGDGPGGNEQFF. The chain links TRBV20-1 to TRBJ2-1; TRBD2 matches at 7 bases. Germline loops: CDR1 DFQATT, CDR2 SNEGSKA (reference sequence). The V and J ends lost 7 bases and 6 bases, in that order; junction bases with no gene match: 9. CDR3 length: 13 amino acids.

The chain carries TRBV6-2 or TRBV6-3 and TRBJ2-3; D is ambiguous. There are 14 residues in the CDR3. CDR1 and CDR2 (germline): MNHEY, SVGEGT. V was cut by 0 bases and J by 14 bases, with 18 bases left in between. The CDR3 spells CASSYSNEYRYAYF. The CDR3 DNA reads as TGTGCCAGCAGTTACTCGAACGAGTACAGATACGCGTATTTT.

As for this clonotype: Possible read error: a much larger clone is one base away. This chain joins TRBV4-1 and TRBJ2-1; D gene unclear. There are 12 residues in the CDR3. CDR1 and CDR2 (germline): MGHRA, YSYEKL. This chain's CDR3 is CASSPDLNERFF. The CDR3 region has the DNA TGCGCCAGCAGTCCGGACCTAAATGAGCGGTTCTTC.

The chain combines TRBV6-2 or TRBV6-3 with TRBJ2-7, with D uncertain. The CDR3 consists of 13 residues. The germline gives CDR1 MNHEY, CDR2 SVGEGT. Between the trimmed V and J ends, which lost 2 bases and 2 bases, there was a span of 7 bases. The CDR3 region has the DNA TGTGCCAGCAGTTACGGCAACACCTACGAGCAGTACTTC. Translation gives CASSYGNTYEQYF.

A few counts support this clonotype. The J gene is TRBJ2-7, the V gene TRBV25-1; 9 bases are shared with TRBD1. CDR1 is MGHDK and CDR2 is SYGVNS in the germline V gene. The CDR3 has 13 amino acids. J gave up 0 bases and V 6 bases, and 0 bases lay outside the gene matches. The CDR3, as DNA: TGTGCCAGCAGGACAGGGGGCTCCTACGAGCAGTACTTC. The encoded protein is CASRTGGSYEQYF.